A selection of T cell receptor beta chains follows, all from one sample in a study of CD8+CD57+ T cells in acquired aplastic anemia. TCRdb reprocessed the reads via MiXCR and lists one record per CDR3 protein. The data hold 180,000 or so distinct CDR3 sequences, with 55% to 65% observed a single time. The sequencing sample was made of sorted CD4+, CD8+, or CD8+CD57+ T cells (not recorded which) from PBMCs. These receptors originate from a human donor with aplastic anemia. The CDR3 runs from the conserved cysteine through the conserved F or W. D genes are given only for firm matches. Clone sizes are given selectively: once, few, many, or a class where the clone is expanded.

v_gene	d_gene	j_gene	abundance	CDR3nt	CDR3aa
TRBV30	NA	TRBJ1-2	many	TGTGCCTGGAGTACTGGCAGGGATCGCTACACCTTC	CAWSTGRDRYTF
TRBV2	TRBD2	TRBJ2-3	many	TGTGCCAGCAGTGAATTCGGAACTAGCGGGGTTGGAGATACGCAGTATTTT	CASSEFGTSGVGDTQYF
TRBV20-1	NA	TRBJ1-1	NA	TGCAGTGCTACCCGGACAGCTAACACTGAAGCTTTCTTT	CSATRTANTEAFF
TRBV11-3	NA	TRBJ2-7	NA	TGTGCCAGCAGCTTAGGGGGGGTAGTTGACGAGCAGTACTTC	CASSLGGVVDEQYF
TRBV20-1	NA	TRBJ2-1	NA	TGCAGTGCTAGAGATCTGACTGGCCGCTACAATGAGCAGTTCTTC	CSARDLTGRYNEQFF
TRBV5-5	TRBD1	TRBJ2-3	many	TGTGCCAGCAGCTTCGACAGGGGGATCACAGATACGCAGTATTTT	CASSFDRGITDTQYF
TRBV20-1	NA	TRBJ1-4	NA	TGCAGTGCTAGGGAAGTAGGGGCTAATGAAAAACTGCTTTTT	CSAREVGANEKLLF
TRBV20-1	NA	TRBJ1-2	once	TGCAGTGCTAGAGGACCGTCTGGGAACTATGGCTACACCTTC	CSARGPSGNYGYTF
TRBV20-1	TRBD2	TRBJ2-3	few	TGCAGTGCTAGGGACGCGGGACTAGCGATAGATACGCAGTATTTT	CSARDAGLAIDTQYF
TRBV5-6	NA	TRBJ1-2	many	TGTGCCAGCAGCCTAGAAGTCGGACAGAGGATTGGCTACACCTTC	CASSLEVGQRIGYTF
TRBV20-1	NA	TRBJ2-5	medium-sized	TGCAGTGCTAGAGGACCGGACCCGACGGAGACCCAGTACTTC	CSARGPDPTETQYF
TRBV15	NA	TRBJ1-5	many	TGTGCCACCAGCAGAAACAGGGCGCAGCCCCAGCATTTT	CATSRNRAQPQHF
TRBV5-4	TRBD2	TRBJ2-2	NA	TGTGCCAGCAGCTCGGGAGGGAGAAGCAACACCGGGGAGCTGTTTTTT	CASSSGGRSNTGELFF
TRBV20-1	TRBD1	TRBJ1-2	NA	TGCAGTGCTAGGCAAGGGGGCGGGGGCTACACCTTC	CSARQGGGGYTF
TRBV20-1	NA	TRBJ1-1	NA	TGCAGTGCTAGGCCTGGGGAGCGGAGGAACACTGAAGCTTTCTTT	CSARPGERRNTEAFF
TRBV15	NA	TRBJ1-4	NA	TGTGCCACCAGCAGAGATAGGTCGGCCCAGGGGGAAAAACTGTTTTTT	CATSRDRSAQGEKLFF
TRBV24-1	NA	TRBJ2-1	once	TGTGCCACCAGTGATTCACTTGGGGGGAGGTCGTTCTTC	CATSDSLGGRSFF
TRBV19	TRBD1	TRBJ1-2	NA	TGTGCCAGTAGTTTCTTGACAGGGGCCGCCTATGGCTACACCTTC	CASSFLTGAAYGYTF
TRBV5-1	TRBD2	TRBJ2-3	many	TGCGCCAGCGGGGACTCAGAGACTAGCGACACAGATACGCAGTATTTT	CASGDSETSDTDTQYF
TRBV10-3	NA	TRBJ1-2	few	TGTGCCATCAGTGAGTCAGTTGGGGACCCCTATGGCTACACCTTC	CAISESVGDPYGYTF
TRBV2	NA	TRBJ2-7	NA	TGTGCCAGCAGTGAATGGGACGGAAGCTCCTACGAGCAGTACTTC	CASSEWDGSSYEQYF
TRBV7-2	NA	TRBJ2-7	NA	TGTGCCAGCAGCTCCTCTAGCGCACACTCCTACGAGCAGTACTTC	CASSSSSAHSYEQYF
TRBV6-5	NA	TRBJ2-7	many	TGTGCCAGCAGTTACTCGGGAGGGGGCGTCTACGAGCAGTACTTC	CASSYSGGGVYEQYF
TRBV27	NA	TRBJ1-5	NA	TGTGCCAGCAGTGGAGACGGTAGCAATCAGCCCCAGCATTTT	CASSGDGSNQPQHF
TRBV7-9	TRBD2	TRBJ2-1	many	TGTGCCAGCAGCCCCCGGACTAGCGGGGGGCTCTACAATGAGCAGTTCTTC	CASSPRTSGGLYNEQFF
TRBV20-1	TRBD2	TRBJ2-1	NA	TGCAGCATTAGGGGACTAGCATCCAATGAGCAGTTCTTC	CSIRGLASNEQFF
TRBV20-1	NA	TRBJ1-1	few	TGCAGTGCTAGTTGGCAGATGAACACTGAAGCTTTCTTT	CSASWQMNTEAFF